Following are 27 T cell receptor beta chains from one sample sequenced in a study of CD8 T cells in ankylosing spondylitis (dated 2017 in TCRdb). The paper as a whole reports these results and caveats: Blood from ankylosing spondylitis patients appeared to be characterized by a TCR beta motif composed of 7 to 9 highly homologous amino acid variants.

The protocol used for the library was 5' RACE. Sequencing was carried out with an Illumina HiSeq 2500. TCRdb ran its own pipeline on the public reads, namely fastp trimming at Q25 and MiXCR clone calling, and kept in-frame beta chains. Each record represents a unique CDR3 protein, reported with the most common genes and DNA among its rows. In all, the sample holds about 480,000 distinct CDR3 sequences, and under 20% of those were seen once. The ten largest clones take up 0.85% to 1.3% of the sample. These receptors have no identified antigens. The material sequenced was blood, either unsorted or a sorted T cell fraction (not recorded which). These receptors all stem from a male donor with ankylosing spondylitis.

The V and J genes are TRBV29-1 and TRBJ2-7; the D gene could be TRBD1 or TRBD2 (6 bases each). The length of the CDR3 is 14 residues. Trimming removed 6 bases from V and 2 bases from J, with 17 bases in between. Germline V gene lookup returns CDR1 SQVTM and CDR2 ANQGSEA. Here the CDR3 reads CSVTGDKGAYEQYF. CDR3 coding DNA: TGCAGCGTAACGGGGGACAAAGGGGCCTACGAGCAGTACTTC.

This clonotype came up a few times. The chain combines TRBV21-1 with TRBJ2-1; the table's D gene call, TRBD2, was not cross checked with the DNA. TRBV21-1 is annotated as a pseudogene. This CDR3 comprises 14 residues. In DNA form, the CDR3 reads TGTGCCAGCAACGACGAAGAAGGGCCCTGTGAGCAGTTCTTC. Translated: CASNDEEGPCEQFF.

The V and J genes are TRBV11-1 and TRBJ1-4, with a weak D call TRBD1 (6 bases). Germline loops: CDR1 SGHAT, CDR2 FQDESV (reference sequence). V was clipped by 2 bases and J by 0 bases, with 25 bases between them. CDR3 length: 21 amino acids. CDR3 loop: CASSLYLGQGKTSATNEKLFF. The CDR3 DNA is TGTGCCAGCAGCTTATATTTGGGCCAGGGGAAAACCAGTGCAACTAATGAAAAACTGTTTTTT.

The chain uses TRBV6-2 or TRBV6-3 and TRBJ2-1; 7 bases fit TRBD2. The germline CDR1 and CDR2 sequences are MNHEY and SVGEGT. The CDR3 is made up of 15 amino acids. The V segment lost 0 bases and the J segment 6 bases; nucleotides outside the gene matches: 5. The CDR3 here is CASSYSRGRGNEQFF. CDR3 coding DNA: TGTGCCAGCAGTTACTCTCGCGGGAGAGGCAATGAGCAGTTCTTC.

This clonotype showed up just a few times. Written as DNA, the CDR3 is TGTGCCAGCGCGACCGACAGGGTGAATAATGAGCAGTTCTTC. As protein: CASATDRVNNEQFF. The chain combines TRBV7-3 with TRBJ2-1, with 7 bases that match TRBD1. The V gene's germline CDR1 is SGHTA and CDR2 FQGTGA. The V and J ends lost 8 bases and 7 bases, in that order; junction bases with no gene match: 11. This CDR3 is built from 14 residues.

This chain uses TRBV10-3 with TRBJ2-3; D may match TRBD1 or TRBD2 (5 bases each). This CDR3 has 14 amino acids. Trimming took off 4 bases at V and 0 bases at J, with 8 bases between the two ends. Germline CDR1 and CDR2: ENHRY and SYGVKD. The CDR3 nucleotides are TGTGCCATCAGTGTACGGGACAGCACAGATACGCAGTATTTT. It encodes CAISVRDSTDTQYF.

This clonotype was counted between two and nine times. The chain has TRBV6-2 or TRBV6-3 and TRBJ2-7; 9 bases map to TRBD2. This CDR3 is built from 15 residues. V shed 5 bases, J shed 1 base, and the junction held 6 bases outside the gene matches. CDR1 is MNHEY and CDR2 is SVGEGT in the germline V gene. CDR3 in DNA: TGTGCCAGCAGTGACCCGGGACTAGCATCCTACGAGCAGTACTTC. Amino acid sequence: CASSDPGLASYEQYF.

The chain carries TRBV19 and TRBJ2-3; D is perhaps TRBD2 (6 bases). The CDR3 is 14 residues long. V was shortened by 0 bases and J by 6 bases, with 10 bases between the two germline ends. Per the germline V gene, CDR1 is LNHDA and CDR2 is SQIVND (reference sequence). Here the CDR3 reads CASSIEWREDTQYF. CDR3 DNA: TGTGCCAGTAGTATAGAATGGAGGGAGGATACGCAGTATTTT.

In its sample, this clonotype was seen many times. The junction shows a germline mismatch at one end, possibly a read error. The rearrangement uses TRBV12-3 or TRBV12-4 and TRBJ2-5, with D unclear. The CDR3 runs 14 residues. The DNA for the CDR3 is TGTGCCAGCAGTGTAGCCGCACTCAAAGAGACCCAGTACTTC. Protein: CASSVAALKETQYF.

The chain employs TRBV12-3 or TRBV12-4 and TRBJ1-6, with D possibly TRBD1 on 6 matching bases. The V gene lost 3 bases and the J gene lost 14 bases, with 14 bases spanning the gap. This CDR3 region has 13 residues. CDR3 coding DNA: TGTGCCAGCAGTTTGACAGGAGCCTCATCCCTCCACTTT. Protein sequence: CASSLTGASSLHF.

This clonotype was counted once. J is TRBJ2-3 and V is TRBV2; 11 bases match TRBD2. This CDR3 is built from 16 residues. The ends lost 6 bases at V and 0 bases at J; junction bases unmatched: 5. Germline V gene sequence: CDR1 SNHLY, CDR2 FYNNEI. CDR3 bases: TGTGCCAGCAGGCAACTAGCGGGGGAAAGCACAGATACGCAGTATTTT. Translated, it gives CASRQLAGESTDTQYF.

This clonotype appeared a few times. The chain links TRBV5-1 to TRBJ2-1, with D perhaps assigned TRBD1 or TRBD2 (6 bases each). Germline V CDR1 and CDR2: SGHRS, YFSETQ. The CDR3 contains 16 residues. V was trimmed by 6 bases and J by 4 bases, leaving 20 bases between them. The DNA of the CDR3 is TGCGCCAGCAAGCCCTCGTCCCAGGGGAGGTACAATGAGCAGTTCTTC. Translating gives CASKPSSQGRYNEQFF.

The CDR3 DNA reads TGTGCCTGGAGTGTAGGGCTAGTGGGGGGTACGCAGTATTTT. This encodes CAWSVGLVGGTQYF. V usage is TRBV30 and J usage is TRBJ2-3, with a possible D match to TRBD2 (6 bases). V lost 0 bases to trimming and J lost 8 bases, with 15 bases between them. The CDR3 is 14 residues long. Germline V gene data show CDR1 as GTSNPN and CDR2 as SVGIG (reference sequence).

This clonotype was recorded a few times. The chain uses TRBV4-1 and TRBJ2-7, with TRBD2 identical over 12 bases. Germline V CDR1 and CDR2: MGHRA, YSYEKL. J lost 4 bases, V lost 3 bases, and 7 bases had no gene match. This CDR3 is built from 16 residues. The CDR3 nucleotides are TGCGCCAGCAGCCAGCTAGCGGGAGGGGAGTTTTACGAGCAGTACTTC. This gives the protein CASSQLAGGEFYEQYF.

The sample holds a few counts of this clonotype. V gene TRBV9 combines with J gene TRBJ2-1, with 8 positions matching TRBD2. The ends lost 4 bases at V and 0 bases at J; junction bases unmatched: 3. This CDR3 comprises 15 residues. Germline V CDR1 and CDR2: SGDLS, YYNGEE. As DNA, the CDR3 is TGTGCCAGCAGCCCACTAGCGGACTCCTACAATGAGCAGTTCTTC. Encoded protein: CASSPLADSYNEQFF. The whole variable domain, filled in from reference TRBV9 and TRBJ2-1, reads DSGVTQTPKHLITATGQRVTLRCSPRSGDLSVYWYQQSLDQGLQFLIQYYNGEERAKGNILERFSAQQFPDLHSELNLSSLELGDSALYFCASSPLADSYNEQFFGPGTRLTVL.

The chain uses TRBV29-1 and TRBJ2-3; no reliable D call. Deletions cut 2 bases from V and 11 bases from J, with 11 bases between. The CDR3 sequence is 11 residues long. CDR1 and CDR2 (germline): SQVTM, ANQGSEA. CDR3 nucleotides: TGCAGCGTTGAACGGCCCACCCAGCAGTATTTT. Residues: CSVERPTQQYF.

This clonotype was found many times. The chain links TRBV20-1 to TRBJ1-6, with 8 bases aligning to TRBD1. Germline CDR1 is DFQATT and CDR2 is SNEGSKA (reference sequence). Trimming at V came to 3 bases and at J to 0 bases, leaving 4 bases not matched to a gene. This CDR3 is built from 16 residues. DNA for the CDR3: TGCAGTGCTAGGGGGCAGGGGGCCTCCTATAATTCACCCCTCCACTTT. This translates into CSARGQGASYNSPLHF.

This clonotype was detected many times. V is TRBV13 and J is TRBJ2-1; D might be TRBD1 (6 bases). Trimming stripped 3 bases from V and 8 bases from J, with 20 bases between. Germline V gene lookup returns CDR1 PRHDT and CDR2 FYEKMQ (reference sequence). The CDR3 has 16 amino acids. In DNA, the CDR3 is TGTGCCAGCAGCTTTGTCAGGGGCCTTGCCAGTCATGAGCAGTTCTTC. Translating it yields CASSFVRGLASHEQFF.

This clonotype has just a few counts. The chain recombines TRBV20-1 with TRBJ2-7; 9 positions agree with TRBD2. In germline, CDR1 is DFQATT, CDR2 SNEGSKA (reference sequence). Unmatched junction bases numbered 8, after V lost 6 bases and J lost 2 bases. The CDR3 is 14 amino acids. The CDR3: CSATTSGQAYEQYF. The CDR3 DNA reads TGCAGTGCCACGACTAGCGGACAGGCCTACGAGCAGTACTTC.

The V gene is TRBV2, the J gene TRBJ1-6; no clear D gene. V was trimmed by 9 bases and J by 8 bases, leaving 11 bases between them. Germline-derived CDR1 and CDR2 are SNHLY and FYNNEI. This CDR3 is built from 12 residues. CDR3: CASQDQYSPLHF. DNA for the CDR3: TGTGCCAGTCAAGATCAGTATTCACCCCTCCACTTT.

The chain recombines TRBV27 with TRBJ1-2; D is unresolved. Germline CDR1 is MNHEY and CDR2 is SMNVEV (reference sequence). The V gene lost 2 bases and the J gene lost 0 bases, with 7 bases spanning the gap. This CDR3 comprises 14 residues. CDR3: CASSLGPPNYGYTF. The CDR3 coding sequence is TGTGCCAGCAGTTTAGGGCCGCCTAACTATGGCTACACCTTC.

This clonotype was recorded many times. The CDR3: CASSPPVESPQHF. The CDR3 nucleotides read TGTGCCAGCAGTCCCCCGGTGGAGTCGCCCCAGCATTTT. The chain joins TRBV12-3 or TRBV12-4 to TRBJ1-5; D remains unclear. Trimming removed 5 bases from V and 9 bases from J, with 14 bases in between. The CDR3 covers 13 residues.

This clonotype appeared many times. The chain joins TRBV12-3 or TRBV12-4 to TRBJ1-1; D gene ambiguous. The V gene lost 6 bases and the J gene lost 5 bases, with 7 bases spanning the gap. The length of the CDR3 is 11 residues. CDR3 in amino acids: CASRSKTEAFF. CDR3 DNA: TGTGCCAGCAGGTCAAAGACTGAAGCTTTCTTT.

This clonotype was observed at least ten times. This chain's CDR3 is CASSKDRGGWYNEQFF. DNA of the CDR3: TGTGCCAGCAGCAAAGACAGGGGAGGGTGGTACAATGAGCAGTTCTTC. This chain connects TRBV12-3 or TRBV12-4 to TRBJ2-1; tentatively, D is TRBD1 (8 bases). The CDR3 contains 16 residues. Deletions cut 6 bases from V and 4 bases from J, with 19 bases between.

This chain links TRBV11-2 with TRBJ2-7, with D tentatively TRBD1 (6 bases). V lost 5 bases and J 2 bases, leaving 19 bases between the germline ends. Germline-derived CDR1 and CDR2 are SGHAT and FQNNGV. This CDR3 comprises 16 residues. In DNA form, the CDR3 reads TGTGCCAGCAGCCCAAATCCCGGGACATTCACCTACGAGCAGTACTTC. This codes for CASSPNPGTFTYEQYF.

The V call is TRBV21-1, the J call TRBJ1-5. TRBV21-1 is tagged as a pseudogene. The CDR3 has 15 residues. CDR3 in DNA: TGTGCCAGCAGACCAACCCCGAATAGCAATCAGCCCCAGCATTTT. As protein: CASRPTPNSNQPQHF.

V gene TRBV19 combines with J gene TRBJ1-5; 9 bases map to TRBD1. Germline V gives CDR1 LNHDA, CDR2 SQIVND (reference sequence). V was pared by 6 bases and J by 2 bases, with 5 bases of the junction left unmatched. This CDR3 contains 15 residues. The CDR3 reads CASRQDRGGNQPQHF. CDR3 sequence (DNA): TGTGCCAGTAGGCAAGACAGGGGGGGCAATCAGCCCCAGCATTTT.